Listed below are T cell receptor beta chains from one sample, sequenced in a study of a mutant IDH1 vaccine in newly diagnosed glioma. Sequencing was performed with immunoSEQ multiplex PCR; in TCRdb, only in-frame clones are kept and a portion is missing. In the table there are about 59,000 clones, approximately 92% of which are singletons. The sequencing used PBMCs, collected from a glioma patient treated with radiotherapy, temozolomide or both. Source of these receptors: a man aged 45-60 years with glioma. Both conserved end residues are part of each CDR3. Clone size is not always given. Where it is, it says once, few, many or a class for expanded clones.

CDR3aa	j_gene	abundance	v_gene
CASSLGRDYGYTF	TRBJ1-2	-	TRBV7-9
CASSQGARGSTDTQYF	TRBJ2-3	once	TRBV4-1
CASGAGASYNEQFF	TRBJ2-1	-	TRBV5-1
CASSFQRTGEQYF	TRBJ2-7	-	TRBV7-2
CSPRDRDSDTQYF	TRBJ2-3	once	TRBV29-1
CASSQQTDYGYTF	TRBJ1-2	-	TRBV4-1
CASIATSSYNEQFF	TRBJ2-1	-	TRBV2
CASSVGMGNNEQFF	TRBJ2-1	-	TRBV9
CASSPRGRLFEQFF	TRBJ2-1	few	TRBV19
CASSNGLRGGTDTQYF	TRBJ2-3	-	TRBV28
CASSEWAGGSNQPQHF	TRBJ1-5	-	TRBV6-1
CATSKYSPGTEAFF	TRBJ1-1	-	TRBV15
CASSQERGLAITDTQYF	TRBJ2-3	-	TRBV4-3
CASSLTSGVLQETQYF	TRBJ2-5	-	TRBV5-1
CASSREGYGYTF	TRBJ1-2	-	TRBV19
CSVEEGWLAGALRFF	TRBJ2-1	few	TRBV29-1
CATLGQGGTGELFF	TRBJ2-2	-	TRBV10-3
CASSPVPAGRGNIQYF	TRBJ2-4	-	TRBV7-8
CSVGIGAGGGEKLFF	TRBJ1-4	-	TRBV29-1
CASSNWASFYNEQFF	TRBJ2-1	-	TRBV7-9
CASSPLPGSTGELFF	TRBJ2-2	few	TRBV7-2
CASSDSYGYTF	TRBJ1-2	-	TRBV6-5
CASSQGPGRGGTF	TRBJ1-2	-	TRBV4-2
CASSAERELFF	TRBJ2-2	-	TRBV2
CASSLATWGQETQYF	TRBJ2-5	-	TRBV5-1
CASSLEAGGFNTEAFF	TRBJ1-1	-	TRBV7-3
CASRITRELFF	TRBJ2-2	-	TRBV2
CASSLMGGRYGYEQYF	TRBJ2-7	-	TRBV13
CASSLGLAGKETQYF	TRBJ2-5	-	TRBV7-3
CASSLNGRLVF	TRBJ2-1	-	TRBV5-1
CASSFFTGKNTEAFF	TRBJ1-1	-	TRBV27
CASSESMSGAQHF	TRBJ1-5	-	TRBV10-2
CASSNGQGAIGELFF	TRBJ2-2	-	TRBV4-1
CASSGGTVHEKLFF	TRBJ1-4	-	TRBV6-5
CASSLVTGGEQYF	TRBJ2-7	-	TRBV5-1
CASTKAGTGNGYTF	TRBJ1-2	-	TRBV28
CASSVVLTGEAFF	TRBJ1-1	-	TRBV5-1
CASSYGHPLVEQYF	TRBJ2-7	-	TRBV6-6
CASSYGEYNEQFF	TRBJ2-1	-	TRBV6-5
CASSYNLAGGQFF	TRBJ2-1	-	TRBV6-5
CASSGDGRREQYF	-	-	TRBV6-1
CASSLLGGNTEAFF	TRBJ1-1	-	TRBV4-1
CASSPRTQAEQYF	TRBJ2-7	-	TRBV5-4
CASSDRTGAKGAFF	TRBJ1-1	-	TRBV7-8
CAATTSGGNEQFF	TRBJ2-1	-	TRBV5-4
CASSPLTGSSYEQYF	TRBJ2-7	-	TRBV4-1